Shown below are 28 T cell receptor beta chains from a single sample sequenced in a study of T-cell reconstitution after alpha-beta-depleted transplantation in children. Preparation of the TCRbeta library was carried out with unique molecular identifiers. One entry per CDR3 protein results from TCRdb running MiXCR on the PCR reads. This sample has 200,000 or so distinct CDR3 sequences, with roughly 6.3% found just once. This specimen consisted of PBMCs, obtained before TCRalphabeta/CD19-depleted stem cell transplant. These TCRs come from a girl less than two years old with combined immunodeficiency, due to receive a stem cell transplant.

Ten or more counts support this clonotype. V is TRBV29-1 and J is TRBJ2-1; 13 bases are a match to TRBD2. Germline CDR1 is SQVTM and CDR2 is ANQGSEA. V gave up 1 base and J gave up 2 bases; unmatched junction bases: 5. CDR3 length equals 17 residues. Here the CDR3 reads CSVEGYGTSGTYNEQFF. CDR3 bases: TGCAGCGTTGAAGGTTACGGGACTAGCGGGACCTACAATGAGCAGTTCTTC.

This clonotype was recorded at least ten times. The J gene is TRBJ2-7, the V gene TRBV27; TRBD1 is a possible D gene (5 bases). CDR3 length: 13 amino acids. Germline lookup yields CDR1 MNHEY and CDR2 SMNVEV (reference sequence). Trimming stripped 5 bases from V and 6 bases from J, with 14 bases between. The CDR3 bases are TGTGCCAGCAGTCCCCCAACAGGTATCGAGCAGTACTTC. The encoded protein is CASSPPTGIEQYF.

Comment on this clonotype: A much larger clone lies one base from this, so it may be a read error. This chain links TRBV29-1 with TRBJ2-1; 9 nucleotides match TRBD1. Germline CDR1 and CDR2: SQVTM and ANQGSEA. The length of the CDR3 is 15 residues. Here the CDR3 reads CSVETTGGSYNGQFF. In DNA form, the CDR3 reads TGCAGCGTCGAGACGACAGGGGGATCCTACAATGGGCAGTTCTTC.

This clonotype showed up many times. The chain is built from TRBV20-1 and TRBJ2-7, with 7 bases fitting TRBD2. Germline V gene sequence: CDR1 DFQATT, CDR2 SNEGSKA (reference sequence). V was pared by 0 bases and J by 3 bases, with 8 bases of the junction left unmatched. The CDR3 is made up of 15 amino acids. CDR3 protein: CSARDMASGDYEQYF. The CDR3, as DNA: TGCAGTGCTAGAGATATGGCTAGCGGAGACTACGAGCAGTACTTC.

This clonotype was detected many times. The V gene is TRBV4-3, the J gene TRBJ2-1; D is undetermined. CDR1 is LGHNA and CDR2 is YSLEER in the germline V gene. The CDR3 is 14 amino acids. V shed 5 bases and J shed 0 bases, with 8 bases lying between them. Written as DNA, the CDR3 is TGCGCCAGCAGCGGTCGGGCCTCCTACAATGAGCAGTTCTTC. Protein sequence: CASSGRASYNEQFF.

This clonotype has ten or more counts. The chain uses TRBV5-1 and TRBJ1-1; D unresolved. Germline-derived CDR1 and CDR2 are SGHRS and YFSETQ. There are 13 residues in the CDR3. V lost 5 bases and J 1 base, leaving 9 bases between the germline ends. Here the CDR3 reads CASSFRPNTEAFF. The CDR3 DNA reads as TGCGCCAGCAGTTTTAGGCCGAACACTGAAGCTTTCTTT.

V and J are TRBV28 and TRBJ2-3; D possibly uses TRBD1 or TRBD2 (7 bases each). CDR1 and CDR2 (germline): MDHEN, SYDVKM. V lost 5 bases to trimming and J lost 1 base, with 25 bases between them. The CDR3 length is 19 residues. The CDR3 is CASSLQGGGRVLRTDTQYF. Written as DNA, the CDR3 is TGTGCCAGCAGTCTCCAGGGGGGGGGTAGGGTTCTTCGCACAGATACGCAGTATTTT. Complete variable domain (other parts from reference TRBV28 and TRBJ2-3): DVKVTQSSRYLVKRTGEKVFLECVQDMDHENMFWYRQDPGLGLRLIYFSYDVKMKEKGDIPEGYSVSREKKERFSLILESASTNQTSMYLCASSLQGGGRVLRTDTQYFGPGTRLTVL.

This clonotype was recorded many times. The chain combines TRBV20-1 with TRBJ2-2; unclear D gene. CDR1 is DFQATT and CDR2 is SNEGSKA in the germline V gene (reference sequence). CDR3 length equals 12 residues. V gave up 0 bases and J gave up 6 bases, with 5 bases separating them. Here the CDR3 reads CSARDPPGELFF. As DNA, the CDR3 is TGCAGTGCTAGAGATCCTCCCGGGGAGCTGTTTTTT.

There are many counts of this clonotype. The V gene is TRBV7-8, the J gene TRBJ2-1; no reliable D call. Germline CDR1 is SGHVS and CDR2 is FQNEAQ. The CDR3 is 13 residues long. V shed 4 bases and J shed 7 bases, with 11 bases lying between them. CDR3 sequence reads: CASSSGYRNEQFF. The CDR3 DNA sequence: TGTGCCAGCAGCTCGGGCTACAGAAATGAGCAGTTCTTC.

This clonotype showed up many times. V is TRBV7-9 and J is TRBJ2-2; no clear D. The germline V and J ends were trimmed by 3 bases and 7 bases, with 6 bases remaining between them. Germline V gives CDR1 SEHNR, CDR2 FQNEAQ (reference sequence). This CDR3 comprises 12 residues. CDR3 residues: CASSLVNGELFF. The DNA for the CDR3 is TGTGCCAGCAGCTTGGTTAACGGGGAGCTGTTTTTT.

This clonotype was observed many times. CDR3 residues: CASSYLTAMSSYEQYF. The CDR3 nucleotides are TGTGCCAGCAGTTACCTGACAGCCATGAGCTCCTACGAGCAGTACTTC. V gene TRBV28 combines with J gene TRBJ2-7; TRBD1 is a possible D gene (5 bases). The CDR3 is made up of 16 amino acids. CDR1 MDHEN and CDR2 SYDVKM come from the germline V gene. The V gene lost 4 bases and the J gene lost 0 bases, with 16 bases spanning the gap.

The chain carries TRBV4-1 and TRBJ2-2; D not resolved. V dropped 1 base and J dropped 6 bases, with 9 bases sitting between them. The CDR3 totals 14 residues. Germline loops: CDR1 MGHRA, CDR2 YSYEKL. In nucleotides, the CDR3 is TGCGCCAGCAGCCAAGTTCCGGCGCCCGGGGAGCTGTTTTTT. Translation: CASSQVPAPGELFF.

Ten or more counts support this clonotype. The chain recombines TRBV6-2 or TRBV6-3 with TRBJ1-1, with TRBD1 matching 10 bases. Looked up from germline, CDR1 is MNHEY and CDR2 is SVGEGT. The CDR3 sequence is 17 residues long. Unmatched junction bases numbered 10, after V lost 6 bases and J lost 0 bases. The CDR3 here is CASSKSGTGALNTEAFF. The DNA of the CDR3 is TGTGCCAGCAGCAAGTCCGGGACAGGGGCCCTGAACACTGAAGCTTTCTTT.

This clonotype was observed at least ten times. V and J are TRBV7-9 and TRBJ2-5; D uncertain. Germline V gene sequence: CDR1 SEHNR, CDR2 FQNEAQ (reference sequence). The ends were cut back, 5 bases at V and 2 bases at J, with 12 bases in the middle. The CDR3 is made up of 14 amino acids. The CDR3 loop is CASSQTTQQETQYF. The CDR3 DNA reads TGTGCCAGCAGCCAAACAACTCAGCAAGAGACCCAGTACTTC.

This clonotype has at least ten counts. The chain joins TRBV7-8 to TRBJ2-1; D is uncertain. The germline V and J ends were trimmed by 5 bases and 5 bases, with 10 bases remaining between them. CDR3 length equals 13 residues. From germline, CDR1 is SGHVS and CDR2 FQNEAQ. The CDR3 loop reads CASSPRGHNEQFF. DNA of the CDR3: TGTGCCAGCAGCCCCAGAGGCCACAATGAGCAGTTCTTC.

This clonotype showed up many times. The rearrangement uses TRBV12-3 or TRBV12-4 and TRBJ1-3, with 9 bases matching TRBD1. The CDR3 has 15 amino acids. J lost 2 bases, V lost 6 bases, and 5 bases had no gene match. CDR3 amino acids: CASRPGQGPGNTIYF. The CDR3 DNA reads as TGTGCCAGCAGACCGGGACAGGGACCTGGAAACACCATATATTTT.

This clonotype was seen ten or more times. This sequence joins TRBV20-1 and TRBJ2-1; 14 nucleotides match TRBD2. CDR1 DFQATT and CDR2 SNEGSKA come from the germline V gene (reference sequence). V was clipped by 6 bases and J by 4 bases; unmatched bases: 8. The CDR3 totals 16 residues. CDR3 in amino acids: CSANEGLAGEYNEQFF. Here the CDR3 DNA reads TGCAGTGCCAATGAGGGACTAGCGGGAGAGTACAATGAGCAGTTCTTC.

This clonotype was seen at least ten times. The V call is TRBV5-5, the J call TRBJ2-3, with TRBD1 matching over 8 bases. This CDR3 spans 17 amino acids. The V gene's germline CDR1 is SGHKS and CDR2 YYEKEE (reference sequence). The junction had 10 bases not matched to a gene; V was cut back by 2 bases and J by 2 bases. The CDR3 DNA sequence: TGTGCCAGCAGCTTAGGGTATGGACAGGGTTTCACAGATACGCAGTATTTT. Protein: CASSLGYGQGFTDTQYF.

There are many counts of this clonotype. The chain uses TRBV12-3 or TRBV12-4 and TRBJ1-4; D unresolved. CDR3 length: 15 residues. The V end was cut by 6 bases, the J end by 1 base, with 12 bases between. CDR3 sequence (DNA): TGTGCCAGCAGACCCTACACGGAAACTAATGAAAAACTGTTTTTT. This gives the protein CASRPYTETNEKLFF.

In its sample, this clonotype was seen many times. V and J are TRBV28 and TRBJ2-3; weak D call: TRBD1 (5 bases). Germline lookup yields CDR1 MDHEN and CDR2 SYDVKM. The CDR3 runs to 14 residues. Trimming pared 8 bases from V and 0 bases from J, leaving 12 bases between. As DNA, the CDR3 is TGTGCCAGCTCCAACAGGCGTAGCACAGATACGCAGTATTTT. It translates to CASSNRRSTDTQYF.

In its sample, this clonotype was seen many times. V usage is TRBV15 and J usage is TRBJ2-5; 13 nucleotides match TRBD2. Trimming at V came to 3 bases and at J to 4 bases, leaving 2 bases not matched to a gene. This CDR3 region has 15 residues. Germline V gives CDR1 LNHNV, CDR2 YYDKDF (reference sequence). CDR3 DNA sequence: TGTGCCACCAGCAGGACTAGCGGGGGGAGAGAGACCCAGTACTTC. Protein: CATSRTSGGRETQYF. Full variable domain (outside the CDR3, taken from reference TRBV15 and TRBJ2-5): DAMVIQNPRYQVTQFGKPVTLSCSQTLNHNVMYWYQQKSSQAPKLLFHYYDKDFNNEADTPDNFQSRRPNTSFCFLDIRSPGLGDTAMYLCATSRTSGGRETQYFGPGTRLLVL.

This clonotype was observed many times. The V gene is TRBV7-2, the J gene TRBJ2-7; 10 bases fit TRBD2. The J segment lost 6 bases and the V segment lost 5 bases, leaving 7 bases of the junction unmatched. Germline CDR1 SGHTA, CDR2 FQGNSA. The CDR3 extends over 14 amino acids. The CDR3 sequence: CASSLSGGTGEQYF. DNA of the CDR3: TGTGCCAGCAGCCTTAGCGGGGGGACGGGCGAGCAGTACTTC. The complete variable domain, with remaining parts taken from reference TRBV7-2 and TRBJ2-7, reads GAGVSQSPSNKVTEKGKDVELRCDPISGHTALYWYRQSLGQGLEFLIYFQGNSAPDKSGLPSDRFSAERTGGSVSTLTIQRTQQEDSAVYLCASSLSGGTGEQYFGPGTRLTVT.

This clonotype was seen once. This chain connects TRBV14 to TRBJ1-5; perhaps TRBD1 as D (6 bases). The CDR3 length is 18 residues. CDR1 is SGHDN, CDR2 FVKESK, per germline. Trimming removed 8 bases at V and 0 bases at J, with 23 bases between. CDR3 amino acids: CASPRTILYRDSNQPQHF. The CDR3 coding sequence is TGTGCCAGCCCCCGAACGATACTATACAGGGATAGCAATCAGCCCCAGCATTTT.

This clonotype was found many times. The CDR3 nucleotides read TGTGCCAGCAGCCCGCTGCCCCCGGAATCTGGTGGTGAAAAACTGTTTTTT. Its protein product is CASSPLPPESGGEKLFF. The chain has TRBV12-3 or TRBV12-4 and TRBJ1-4; D call uncertain. Trimming took off 6 bases at V and 7 bases at J, with 24 bases between the two ends. The CDR3 covers 17 residues.

This clonotype was counted ten times or more. The CDR3 DNA sequence: TGTGCCAGCAGTTCAGTAGCGGGGGGCGACAATGAGCAGTTCTTC. It translates to CASSSVAGGDNEQFF. The chain carries TRBV6-5 and TRBJ2-1, with 10 bases fitting TRBD2. The junction had 5 bases not matched to a gene; V was cut back by 4 bases and J by 5 bases. The CDR3 totals 15 residues. Germline V gives CDR1 MNHEY, CDR2 SVGAGI.

The table lists this clonotype with a count of one. One base away lies a much larger clone, so this may be a sequencing read error. Likely a read error: the CDR3 ends without its conserved phenylalanine or tryptophan. The gene calls are TRBV28 and TRBJ1-4; 8 bases line up with TRBD1. This CDR3 comprises 16 residues. Germline V lookup: CDR1 MDHEN, CDR2 SYDVKM. The V gene end was trimmed by 1 base and the J gene end by 3 bases; junction bases not matched to a gene: 4. Here the CDR3 DNA reads TGTGCCAGCAGTTTATCCGGGACAGGCCCTAATGAAAAACTGTTTTGT. This translates into CASSLSGTGPNEKLFC.

This clonotype has ten or more counts. V is TRBV5-1 and J is TRBJ2-7; TRBD1 agrees at 12 bases. The CDR3 length is 14 residues. Per the germline V gene, CDR1 is SGHRS and CDR2 is YFSETQ. The V and J ends lost 3 bases and 4 bases, in that order; junction bases with no gene match: 2. The CDR3 loop is CASSWDRGLYEQYF. In nucleotides, the CDR3 is TGCGCCAGCAGCTGGGACAGGGGGCTGTACGAGCAGTACTTC.

This clonotype was detected many times. The chain joins TRBV3-1 to TRBJ1-1; 8 bases match TRBD1. Germline CDR1 reads LGHDT; CDR2 reads YNNKEL (reference sequence). J was trimmed by 4 bases and V by 4 bases; bases with no gene match: 8. CDR3 size: 15 residues. CDR3 in amino acids: CASSPLDREGTEAFF. The CDR3 bases are TGTGCCAGCAGCCCTTTGGACAGGGAGGGCACTGAAGCTTTCTTT. The full variable domain, its missing parts supplied by reference TRBV3-1 and TRBJ1-1, is DTAVSQTPKYLVTQMGNDKSIKCEQNLGHDTMYWYKQDSKKFLKIMFSYNNKELIINETVPNRFSPKSPDKAHLNLHINSLELGDSAVYFCASSPLDREGTEAFFGQGTRLTVV.